Given below is one T cell receptor (beta chain) in context. No antigen is known for it. One junction end does not reproduce the germline sequence, and a read error may be involved. The germline gives CDR1 SSHAT, CDR2 FNYEAQ (reference sequence). The CDR3 is 17 amino acids. The libraries were made with immunoSEQ v3.0 at survey level. The protocol was immunoSEQ multiplex PCR, while the TCRdb copy is restricted to in-frame clones and leaves out a portion. The data show tens of thousands of clones, 90% to 95% seen once. The data derive from a study of long-term antiretroviral therapy in people with HIV. Study-wide results and caveats: Blood draws took place between about 2003 and 2017 and possibly involved older ART regimens. Data on ART adherence, viral resistance or therapy changes were unavailable. The range of CDR3 lengths in HIV repertoires proved narrower than that found in controls. ART was followed by higher diversity that remained below transplant donor controls.

This chain joins TRBV7-7 and TRBJ1-5; 8 nucleotides agree with TRBD1. This material consisted of unsorted PBMCs, taken 7.6 years after starting antiretroviral therapy. The receptor's source is a woman in her thirties or forties with HIV. The CDR3 nucleotides read TGTGCTAGCAGCTTAGCTGGGCCGACAGGGGTAAATCAGCCCCAGCATTTT. Translated: CASSLAGPTGVNQPQHF.